One and the same sample provided the 31 T cell receptor beta chains below, sequenced in a study of T cells after yellow fever vaccination. MiXCR, applied by TCRdb to the 5' RACE reads, yields one record per CDR3 protein. Of 500,000 to 650,000 distinct CDR3 sequences listed, around 16% are singletons. This specimen was PBMCs, taken 4 to 5 days after the first yellow fever vaccination. The receptors were gathered from a man aged 18 to 35 who received the YFV17D yellow fever vaccine.

This clonotype was seen a few times. The rearrangement links TRBV6-6 to TRBJ1-1; D ambiguous. Trimming pared 2 bases from V and 7 bases from J, leaving 11 bases between. Per the germline V gene, CDR1 is MNHNY and CDR2 is SVGAGI (reference sequence). This CDR3 is 13 amino acids long. The CDR3 spells CASSYQNGGEAFF. The CDR3 DNA sequence: TGTGCCAGCAGTTACCAGAACGGCGGTGAAGCTTTCTTT.

The rearrangement joins TRBV6-5 to TRBJ2-3; unclear D gene. Trimming cost V 0 bases and J 2 bases, with 9 bases left between them. CDR3 length: 15 amino acids. Germline CDR1 MNHEY, CDR2 SVGAGI. The CDR3 nucleotides are TGTGCCAGCAGTTACTCTCGCGGTTCCACAGATACGCAGTATTTT. It yields the protein CASSYSRGSTDTQYF.

This clonotype turned up a few times. The chain employs TRBV6-5 and TRBJ1-6; D ambiguous. CDR1 and CDR2 from the germline V gene are MNHEY and SVGAGI. This CDR3 has 15 residues. Trimming removed 0 bases at V and 7 bases at J, with 10 bases between. This chain's CDR3 is CASSYSSWGNSPLHF. CDR3 bases: TGTGCCAGCAGTTACTCGAGTTGGGGAAATTCACCCCTCCACTTT.

The chain combines TRBV12-3 or TRBV12-4 with TRBJ1-2, with TRBD1 identical over 7 bases. J was trimmed by 10 bases and V by 3 bases; bases with no gene match: 5. The CDR3 contains 12 residues. Here the CDR3 DNA reads TGTGCCAGCAGTTTCCGGGACAGAGACTACACCTTC. Its protein is CASSFRDRDYTF.

Ten or more counts support this clonotype. CDR3 residues: CASSAPMGTDTQYF. CDR3 nucleotide sequence: TGTGCCAGCAGCGCCCCGATGGGCACAGATACGCAGTATTTT. The V call is TRBV5-5, the J call TRBJ2-3; no reliable D call. The ends were cut back, 4 bases at V and 1 base at J, with 10 bases in the middle. In germline, CDR1 is SGHKS, CDR2 YYEKEE (reference sequence). The CDR3 covers 14 residues.

The V call is TRBV5-8, the J call TRBJ1-5; D is uncertain. This CDR3 is 11 amino acids long. Germline CDR1 reads SGHTS; CDR2 reads YDEGEE. V lost 4 bases to trimming and J lost 7 bases, with 6 bases between them. In DNA, the CDR3 is TGTGCCAGCAGCGAGAAACAGCCCCAGCATTTT. As protein: CASSEKQPQHF.

The chain couples TRBV6-1 to TRBJ2-5, with 9 bases aligning to TRBD1. CDR1 is MNHNS, CDR2 SASEGT, per germline. The CDR3 runs 15 residues. Unmatched junction bases numbered 7, after V lost 3 bases and J lost 5 bases. CDR3 residues: CASSDLGQGYETQYF. In nucleotides, the CDR3 is TGTGCCAGCAGTGACCTGGGACAGGGATATGAGACCCAGTACTTC.

In this sample, this clonotype turned up a few times. The chain uses TRBV2 and TRBJ2-3, with TRBD2 identical over 10 bases. The CDR3 contains 17 residues. V lost 4 bases and J lost 2; bases outside the gene matches: 9. The germline V gene encodes CDR1 SNHLY and CDR2 FYNNEI. The DNA for the CDR3 is TGTGCCAGCAGTGGGGGACTAGCGACTGCATACACAGATACGCAGTATTTT. Translated, it gives CASSGGLATAYTDTQYF. Filled out from reference TRBV2 and TRBJ2-3, the complete variable domain reads EPEVTQTPSHQVTQMGQEVILRCVPISNHLYFYWYRQILGQKVEFLVSFYNNEISEKSEIFDDQFSVERPDGSNFTLKIRSTKLEDSAMYFCASSGGLATAYTDTQYFGPGTRLTVL.

This clonotype has more than one count but fewer than ten. This sequence joins TRBV29-1 and TRBJ2-5; 9 bases align to TRBD1. Per germline, CDR1 SQVTM and CDR2 ANQGSEA. The V segment lost 7 bases and the J segment 7 bases; nucleotides outside the gene matches: 10. The CDR3 sequence is 13 residues long. In nucleotides, the CDR3 is TGCAGCGCTCGGACAGGGGCCGGGGGGACCCAGTACTTC. It translates to CSARTGAGGTQYF.

V usage is TRBV5-5 and J usage is TRBJ1-5; D might be TRBD1 (5 bases). Trimming took off 1 base at V and 2 bases at J, with 19 bases between the two ends. Germline V gene sequence: CDR1 SGHKS, CDR2 YYEKEE (reference sequence). The CDR3 has 18 residues. The CDR3 reads CASSLLIGGLNGNQPQHF. The CDR3 DNA sequence: TGTGCCAGCAGCTTGTTGATCGGGGGGTTAAATGGCAATCAGCCCCAGCATTTT.

The V call is TRBV11-2, the J call TRBJ2-1; D is perhaps TRBD1 or TRBD2 (7 bases each). This CDR3 is built from 15 residues. Trimming removed 5 bases from V and 8 bases from J, with 19 bases in between. Germline V gives CDR1 SGHAT, CDR2 FQNNGV. In DNA, the CDR3 is TGTGCCAGCAGCCTACCAGGGGGGGGAAGGGATGAGCAGTTCTTC. The encoded protein is CASSLPGGGRDEQFF.

The chain carries TRBV12-3 or TRBV12-4 and TRBJ1-4; D gene ambiguous. The CDR3 totals 13 residues. The V end was cut by 6 bases, the J end by 0 bases, with 5 bases between. The CDR3 loop is CASRFTTNEKLFF. The CDR3 bases are TGTGCCAGCAGATTTACAACTAATGAAAAACTGTTTTTT.

The chain combines TRBV6-5 with TRBJ1-1; no firm D call. Germline V gives CDR1 MNHEY, CDR2 SVGAGI. Trimming stripped 4 bases from V and 3 bases from J, with 9 bases between. The CDR3 contains 13 residues. CDR3 in DNA: TGTGCCAGCAGTTCGGGGTTTGACACTGAAGCTTTCTTT. It is translated as CASSSGFDTEAFF.

The chain couples TRBV27 to TRBJ2-4, with 7 bases fitting TRBD2. The CDR3 is 16 amino acids. Losses at the gene ends were 5 bases for V and 0 bases for J; bases not matched to a gene: 7. CDR1 MNHEY and CDR2 SMNVEV come from the germline V gene (reference sequence). CDR3 DNA sequence: TGTGCCAGCAGTAAGCGGGACGGACTAGCCAAAAACATTCAGTACTTC. Amino acids: CASSKRDGLAKNIQYF.

This clonotype was seen a few times. V and J are TRBV2 and TRBJ2-5, with D perhaps given as TRBD1 or TRBD2 (5 bases each). Between the trimmed V and J ends, which lost 1 base and 7 bases, there was a span of 10 bases. CDR3 size: 13 residues. CDR1 and CDR2 (germline): SNHLY, FYNNEI. Here the CDR3 reads CASSEGGTGTQYF. The CDR3, as DNA: TGTGCCAGCAGTGAAGGGGGGACGGGGACCCAGTACTTC. The full variable domain, with the rest looked up from reference TRBV2 and TRBJ2-5, is EPEVTQTPSHQVTQMGQEVILRCVPISNHLYFYWYRQILGQKVEFLVSFYNNEISEKSEIFDDQFSVERPDGSNFTLKIRSTKLEDSAMYFCASSEGGTGTQYFGPGTRLLVL.

A few counts support this clonotype. This chain uses TRBV15 with TRBJ1-5; D gene ambiguous. Trimming took off 5 bases at V and 5 bases at J, with 10 bases between the two ends. This CDR3 is 13 amino acids long. Germline CDR1 LNHNV, CDR2 YYDKDF (reference sequence). DNA for the CDR3: TGTGCCACCAGCGGACTCGGGCATCAGCCCCAGCATTTT. Encoded protein: CATSGLGHQPQHF.

This clonotype was detected many times. The V gene is TRBV3-1, the J gene TRBJ2-1; tentative D call: TRBD2 (5 bases). The germline CDR1 and CDR2 sequences are LGHDT and YNNKEL (reference sequence). V lost 0 bases and J lost 1, with 7 bases in between. The CDR3 extends over 15 amino acids. The CDR3 DNA is TGTGCCAGCAGCCAAGATGAGGGATCCTACAATGAGCAGTTCTTC. It specifies CASSQDEGSYNEQFF.

This clonotype was counted between two and nine times. The gene calls are TRBV18 and TRBJ1-1; 9 bases line up with TRBD1. CDR1 is KGHSH and CDR2 is LQKENI in the germline V gene. This CDR3 has 17 residues. V was clipped by 2 bases and J by 1 base; unmatched bases: 8. The CDR3 protein is CASSPKVTGGENTEAFF. The CDR3 DNA reads TGTGCCAGCTCACCAAAGGTTACAGGGGGCGAGAACACTGAAGCTTTCTTT. Using reference TRBV18 and TRBJ1-1 for the parts outside the CDR3, the full variable domain is NAGVMQNPRHLVRRRGQEARLRCSPMKGHSHVYWYRQLPEEGLKFMVYLQKENIIDESGMPKERFSAEFPKEGPSILRIQQVVRGDSAAYFCASSPKVTGGENTEAFFGQGTRLTVV.

This clonotype was seen more than once but under ten times. The chain has TRBV2 and TRBJ2-1, with 10 bases that match TRBD1. The germline V gene encodes CDR1 SNHLY and CDR2 FYNNEI. The V gene end was trimmed by 8 bases and the J gene end by 7 bases; junction bases not matched to a gene: 14. The CDR3 consists of 16 residues. CDR3 residues: CASVIPGQGIRNEQFF. The CDR3 coding sequence is TGTGCCAGCGTAATACCGGGACAGGGGATCCGGAATGAGCAGTTCTTC.

The rearrangement uses TRBV18 and TRBJ2-7, with no clear D. This CDR3 has 14 amino acids. V lost 0 bases, J lost 7 bases, and 13 bases lay in between. The germline gives CDR1 KGHSH, CDR2 LQKENI. The CDR3 nucleotides are TGTGCCAGCTCACCACCGTCTAATTCCTTGGAGCAGTACTTC. This sequence encodes CASSPPSNSLEQYF.

The chain joins TRBV7-2 to TRBJ2-7; D possibly matches TRBD1 or TRBD2 (5 bases each). V lost 3 bases and J 2 bases, leaving 8 bases between the germline ends. The germline CDR1 and CDR2 sequences are SGHTA and FQGNSA. The CDR3 contains 13 residues. The CDR3 loop is CASSFRGAYEQYF. In DNA form, the CDR3 reads TGTGCCAGCAGCTTTCGAGGGGCCTACGAGCAGTACTTC.

A few counts support this clonotype. V gene TRBV5-4 combines with J gene TRBJ2-7; D possibly uses TRBD1 or TRBD2 (6 bases each). V lost 0 bases, J lost 2 bases, and 12 bases lay in between. There are 15 residues in the CDR3. Per germline, CDR1 SGHNT and CDR2 YYREEE (reference sequence). CDR3 DNA: TGTGCCAGCAGCTTGGCCAACCGGGGGCCCTACGAGCAGTACTTC. As protein: CASSLANRGPYEQYF.

V usage is TRBV29-1 and J usage is TRBJ1-1; D ambiguous. Trimming pared 8 bases from V and 1 base from J, leaving 14 bases between. Germline V lookup: CDR1 SQVTM, CDR2 ANQGSEA. The CDR3 is 13 residues long. In DNA form, the CDR3 reads TGCAGCCTGGAGACCTCTACGAACACTGAAGCTTTCTTT. The encoded protein is CSLETSTNTEAFF. The full variable domain, its missing parts supplied by reference TRBV29-1 and TRBJ1-1, is SAVISQKPSRDICQRGTSLTIQCQVDSQVTMMFWYRQQPGQSLTLIATANQGSEATYESGFVIDKFPISRPNLTFSTLTVSNMSPEDSSIYLCSLETSTNTEAFFGQGTRLTVV.

This clonotype was detected a few times. The chain couples TRBV29-1 to TRBJ1-3, with D hard to call. This CDR3 comprises 14 residues. Germline V CDR1 and CDR2: SQVTM, ANQGSEA. Trimming took off 2 bases at V and 0 bases at J, with 8 bases between the two ends. CDR3 DNA: TGCAGCGTTGAATCGGGGAACTCTGGAAACACCATATATTTT. It specifies CSVESGNSGNTIYF. The variable domain in full, completed from reference TRBV29-1 and TRBJ1-3, reads SAVISQKPSRDICQRGTSLTIQCQVDSQVTMMFWYRQQPGQSLTLIATANQGSEATYESGFVIDKFPISRPNLTFSTLTVSNMSPEDSSIYLCSVESGNSGNTIYFGEGSWLTVV.

The CDR3 protein is CASSLGSGTADTGELFF. The CDR3 coding sequence is TGTGCCAGCAGCTTAGGTTCCGGGACAGCTGACACCGGGGAGCTGTTTTTT. V usage is TRBV7-9 and J usage is TRBJ2-2; 7 bases fit TRBD1. The V segment lost 1 base and the J segment 3 bases; nucleotides outside the gene matches: 8. CDR1 and CDR2 from the germline V gene are SEHNR and FQNEAQ (reference sequence). The CDR3 length is 17 residues.

Many counts were recorded for this clonotype. The chain is built from TRBV7-2 and TRBJ1-6, with D possibly TRBD1 on 5 matching bases. The CDR3 extends over 15 amino acids. Per the germline V gene, CDR1 is SGHTA and CDR2 is FQGNSA. V lost 5 bases to trimming and J lost 4 bases, with 12 bases between them. CDR3 residues: CASSIQQGYNSPLHF. The CDR3 DNA reads as TGTGCCAGCAGCATCCAGCAGGGTTATAATTCACCCCTCCACTTT.

This clonotype was counted between two and nine times. V usage is TRBV9 and J usage is TRBJ2-5, with a tentative D call TRBD2 (6 bases). CDR3 length: 15 amino acids. V lost 2 bases, J lost 5 bases, and 16 bases lay in between. CDR1 and CDR2 from the germline V gene are SGDLS and YYNGEE. The CDR3 DNA reads as TGTGCCAGCAGCGTTTGGGACGGAGGGTCGGAGACCCAGTACTTC. The encoded protein is CASSVWDGGSETQYF.

The chain uses TRBV11-3 and TRBJ2-1, with 10 bases fitting TRBD2. This CDR3 spans 15 amino acids. Trimming took 3 bases from V and 5 from J; bases not matched to a gene: 4. Germline V lookup: CDR1 SGHNT, CDR2 YENEEA. CDR3 in amino acids: CASSFRAGGHNEQFF. The CDR3 DNA reads TGTGCCAGCAGCTTCCGAGCGGGGGGGCACAATGAGCAGTTCTTC.

This clonotype has a count of ten or more. The CDR3 spells CASSPTGQNYGYTF. The DNA for the CDR3 is TGTGCCAGCAGCCCCACCGGACAGAACTATGGCTACACCTTC. The chain uses TRBV5-4 and TRBJ1-2; D is possibly TRBD1 (6 bases). V lost 4 bases and J 2 bases, leaving 12 bases between the germline ends. The CDR3 loop spans 14 amino acids. CDR1 is SGHNT, CDR2 YYREEE, per germline (reference sequence).

The sample holds one count of this clonotype. Here the CDR3 reads CASSLTTETQYF. The CDR3 bases are TGTGCCAGCAGTTTAACAACGGAGACCCAGTACTTC. The genes are TRBV12-3 or TRBV12-4 and TRBJ2-5; unclear D gene. V was pared by 2 bases and J by 5 bases, with 6 bases between. This CDR3 is 12 amino acids long.

The chain recombines TRBV30 with TRBJ1-4; no reliable D call. The CDR3 totals 13 residues. The germline gives CDR1 GTSNPN, CDR2 SVGIG (reference sequence). The V end lost 1 base, the J end lost 0 bases, and 3 bases lay between the germline ends. CDR3 residues: CAWSDTTNEKLFF. Here the CDR3 DNA reads TGTGCCTGGAGTGACACAACTAATGAAAAACTGTTTTTT.